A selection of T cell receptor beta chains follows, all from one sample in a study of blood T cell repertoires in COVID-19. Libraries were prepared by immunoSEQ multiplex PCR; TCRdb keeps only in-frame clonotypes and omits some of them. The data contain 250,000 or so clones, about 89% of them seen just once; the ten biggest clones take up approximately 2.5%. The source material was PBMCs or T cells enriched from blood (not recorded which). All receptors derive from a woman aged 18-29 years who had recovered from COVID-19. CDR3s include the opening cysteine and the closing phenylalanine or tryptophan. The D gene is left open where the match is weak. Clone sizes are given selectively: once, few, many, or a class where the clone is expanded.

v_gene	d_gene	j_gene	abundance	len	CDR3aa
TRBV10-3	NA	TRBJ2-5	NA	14	CAISEREFQETQYF
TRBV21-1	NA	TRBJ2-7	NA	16	CASSPKGALIPYEQYF
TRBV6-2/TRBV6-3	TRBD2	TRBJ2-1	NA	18	CASSYSNQVGLAAGEQFF
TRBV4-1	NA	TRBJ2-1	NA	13	CASSGRPGSEQFF
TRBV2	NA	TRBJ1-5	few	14	CASVLGEGGQPQHF
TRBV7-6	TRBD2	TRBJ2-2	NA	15	CASSPLAGNTGELFF
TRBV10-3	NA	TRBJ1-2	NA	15	CATSLRSTDDYGYTF
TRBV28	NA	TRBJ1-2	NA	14	CASSQTGPHSGYTF
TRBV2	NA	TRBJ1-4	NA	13	CASIPQGPEKLFF
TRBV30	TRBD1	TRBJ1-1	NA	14	CAWSHYGQGSEAFF
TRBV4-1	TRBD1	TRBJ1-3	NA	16	CASSQGQGVGGNTIYF
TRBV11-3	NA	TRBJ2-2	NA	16	CASSLESRGPSGELFF
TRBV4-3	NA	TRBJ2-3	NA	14	CASSPGPPTDTQYF
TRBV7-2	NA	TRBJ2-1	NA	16	CASSWTAGGSYNEQFF
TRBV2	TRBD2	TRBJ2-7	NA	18	CASTPLGTAGGLPYEQYF
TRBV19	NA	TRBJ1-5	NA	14	CASSLNGPVQPQHF
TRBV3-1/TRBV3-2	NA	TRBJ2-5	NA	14	CASSQGRRKETQYF
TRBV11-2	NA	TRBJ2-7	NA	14	CASSLGGGSNEQYF
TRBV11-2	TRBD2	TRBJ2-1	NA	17	CASSFPWGASGVNEQFF
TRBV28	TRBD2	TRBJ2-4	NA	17	CASRLGGGRWTQNIQYF